This TCR beta chain was identified during a study of CD8 T cells in ankylosing spondylitis. Libraries for TCR beta were made by quantitative 5'-RACE with molecular barcodes. TCRdb ran MiXCR on the 5' RACE reads and lists one entry per CDR3 protein. Of about 280,000 distinct CDR3 sequences listed, about 20% were seen once; the top ten hold around 8%. This clonotype was seen at least ten times. Germline values: CDR1 LNHNV, CDR2 YYDKDF (reference sequence). V gave up 2 bases and J gave up 8 bases, with 21 bases separating them. CDR3 length: 16 residues. Material: blood, either unsorted or a sorted T cell fraction (not recorded which). The source is a male donor with ankylosing spondylitis or in good health (not recorded which). The chain carries TRBV15 and TRBJ1-2; D may be TRBD1 (6 bases). The CDR3 spells CATSRNLGLGADGYTF. The CDR3 region has the DNA TGTGCCACCAGCAGAAATCTCGGGCTGGGGGCTGACGGCTACACCTTC.